This record concerns one T cell receptor beta chain sequence. The CDR3 is made up of 14 amino acids. The junction had 0 bases not matched to a gene; V was cut back by 1 base and J by 4 bases. Germline CDR1 reads MGHDK; CDR2 reads SYGVNS. The data derive from a study of blood T cell repertoires in COVID-19. Study summary: Whether acute or convalescent, the COVID-19 samples came from the United States, Italy and Spain.

Symptom resolution, clearance, or two negative PCRs marked donors in Cohort 3 as recovered. Sequencing used immunoSEQ multiplex PCR; TCRdb keeps in-frame clones, though not all of them. This repertoire shows about 310,000 clones, approximately 91% found once; its top ten account for 5% to 5.5%. The sample was PBMCs or T cells enriched from blood (not recorded which). V gene TRBV25-1 combines with J gene TRBJ1-5, with 8 bases lining up with TRBD1. This TCR was recovered from a man in his 60s who had recovered from COVID-19. CDR3 sequence: CASSEWTGNQPQHF. CDR3 bases: TGTGCCAGCAGTGAATGGACAGGGAATCAGCCCCAGCATTTT.